Shown below are 6 T cell receptor beta chains from a single sample sequenced in a study of blood T cell repertoires in COVID-19. The protocol was immunoSEQ multiplex PCR, while the TCRdb copy is restricted to in-frame clones and leaves out a portion. The sample has about 400,000 clones, over 85% seen once. Sequenced material: PBMCs or T cells enriched from blood (not recorded which). The receptors stem from a woman younger than 45 who had recovered from COVID-19.

The V call is TRBV5-8, the J call TRBJ1-6, with 7 bases matching TRBD1. The CDR3 consists of 15 residues. Trimming took 5 bases from V and 9 from J; bases not matched to a gene: 11. Germline CDR1 is SGHTS and CDR2 is YDEGEE. CDR3 in DNA: TGTGCCAGCAGTTCCGACAGGGTGGGACGTTCACCCCTCCACTTT. This sequence encodes CASSSDRVGRSPLHF. Using reference TRBV5-8 and TRBJ1-6 for the parts outside the CDR3, the full variable domain is EAGVTQSPTHLIKTRGQQATLRCSPISGHTSVYWYQQALGLGLQFLLWYDEGEERNRGNFPPRFSGRQFPNYSSELNVNALELEDSALYLCASSSDRVGRSPLHFGNGTRLTVT.

This chain connects TRBV7-9 to TRBJ1-2; D possibly corresponds to TRBD1 (6 bases). Germline V gene data show CDR1 as SEHNR and CDR2 as FQNEAQ (reference sequence). V was shortened by 4 bases and J by 2 bases, with 14 bases between the two germline ends. There are 15 residues in the CDR3. The CDR3 sequence is CASSSPDRPNYGYTF. The CDR3 nucleotides read TGTGCCAGCAGCTCGCCAGACAGGCCCAACTATGGCTACACCTTC.

This chain joins TRBV24-1 and TRBJ2-1; D is possibly TRBD2 (7 bases). V lost 0 bases and J lost 6, with 14 bases in between. The CDR3 is 16 amino acids. The germline gives CDR1 KGHDR, CDR2 SFDVKD. In DNA form, the CDR3 reads TGTGCCACCAGTGATTTGGGCGGGGGCGATGGCAATGAGCAGTTCTTC. Amino acid sequence: CATSDLGGGDGNEQFF.

This chain connects TRBV9 to TRBJ2-1; 10 nucleotides align to TRBD2. V was clipped by 4 bases and J by 4 bases; unmatched bases: 5. CDR1 and CDR2 from the germline V gene are SGDLS and YYNGEE. The CDR3 has 15 amino acids. This chain's CDR3 is CASSPTSGVYNEQFF. CDR3 DNA: TGTGCCAGCAGCCCTACTAGCGGGGTTTACAATGAGCAGTTCTTC.

The chain combines TRBV2 with TRBJ2-2; TRBD2 matches at 8 bases. V was pared by 7 bases and J by 5 bases, with 12 bases of the junction left unmatched. The germline CDR1 and CDR2 sequences are SNHLY and FYNNEI. This CDR3 has 16 amino acids. This chain's CDR3 is CASTRFAGGGTGELFF. DNA for the CDR3: TGTGCCAGCACCCGTTTTGCGGGAGGAGGGACCGGGGAGCTGTTTTTT.

The rearrangement uses TRBV14 and TRBJ2-1, with 9 bases identical to TRBD2. V gave up 1 base and J gave up 2 bases; unmatched junction bases: 9. CDR3 length equals 18 residues. The germline V gene encodes CDR1 SGHDN and CDR2 FVKESK. The CDR3 loop is CASSQVLGLAGTYNEQFF. The CDR3 region has the DNA TGTGCCAGCAGCCAAGTCTTAGGGCTAGCGGGAACCTACAATGAGCAGTTCTTC.